A single sample is the source of the 23 T cell receptor beta chains below, sequenced in a study of CD8 T cells in Susac syndrome. Reverse transcription of roughly 0.5 to 1 ug RNA used random hexamers. TCRdb independently ran MiXCR on the immunoSEQ multiplex PCR reads; one entry per CDR3 protein. The table lists some 260,000 distinct CDR3 sequences, 93% of them singletons. Material for sequencing was CD4+ T cells from PBMCs. The origin of the receptors is a human donor with multiple sclerosis.

V usage is TRBV3-1 and J usage is TRBJ1-2; 7 bases are a match to TRBD1. Germline trimming cut 4 bases from V and 2 bases from J; bases unmatched to any gene: 4. The CDR3 totals 14 residues. CDR1 and CDR2 (germline): LGHDT, YNNKEL (reference sequence). The CDR3 nucleotides read TGTGCCAGCAGCCGCGACAGGGTAAACTATGGCTACACCTTC. Translated, it gives CASSRDRVNYGYTF.

The chain is built from TRBV20-1 and TRBJ1-1, with a possible D match to TRBD1 (5 bases). The CDR3 has 12 residues. Germline V gene data show CDR1 as DFQATT and CDR2 as SNEGSKA (reference sequence). V lost 0 bases and J 10 bases, leaving 12 bases between the germline ends. The DNA for the CDR3 is TGCAGTGCTAGAGACCGGTGGGGGTCAGCTTTCTTT. Translation: CSARDRWGSAFF.

This chain uses TRBV7-2 with TRBJ2-3, with 10 bases that match TRBD2. The CDR3 length is 16 residues. Per germline, CDR1 SGHTA and CDR2 FQGNSA. Losses at the gene ends were 5 bases for V and 3 bases for J; bases not matched to a gene: 8. For the CDR3, the DNA is TGTGCCAGCAGCCCCCGCATTAGCGGGGGGACAGATACGCAGTATTTT. The encoded protein is CASSPRISGGTDTQYF.

The CDR3 spells CASSSIGGGLEQYF. The CDR3 DNA follows: TGTGCCAGCAGTTCTATCGGTGGGGGGCTCGAGCAGTACTTC. The chain has TRBV28 and TRBJ2-7; D may correspond to TRBD1 or TRBD2 (6 bases each). Trimming removed 4 bases at V and 6 bases at J, with 16 bases between. This CDR3 is 14 amino acids long. Germline assignment: CDR1 MDHEN and CDR2 SYDVKM.

The chain employs TRBV6-2 or TRBV6-3 and TRBJ1-4; D is undetermined. The V gene lost 2 bases and the J gene lost 4 bases, with 17 bases spanning the gap. CDR3 size: 17 residues. CDR1 and CDR2 from the germline V gene are MNHEY and SVGEGT. CDR3 sequence: CASSYLGATAVNEKLFF. In DNA, the CDR3 is TGTGCCAGCAGTTACCTGGGCGCAACAGCCGTTAATGAAAAACTGTTTTTT.

The chain links TRBV30 to TRBJ2-7; D gene ambiguous. This CDR3 spans 12 amino acids. The V end lost 4 bases, the J end lost 5 bases, and 12 bases lay between the germline ends. In germline, CDR1 is GTSNPN, CDR2 SVGIG (reference sequence). The CDR3 region has the DNA TGTGCCTGGAACCCAGGTAGCCACGAGCAGTACTTC. It translates to CAWNPGSHEQYF.

V usage is TRBV12-3 or TRBV12-4 and J usage is TRBJ2-1, with 9 bases that match TRBD1. The V and J ends lost 5 bases and 9 bases, in that order; junction bases with no gene match: 14. The length of the CDR3 is 16 residues. The CDR3 DNA reads as TGTGCCAGCAGTAAAGGGACAGGGAGAACGGGGGCTGAGCAGTTCTTC. Its translation: CASSKGTGRTGAEQFF.

The CDR3 spells CSASLAGGPYEQYF. The CDR3, as DNA: TGCAGTGCTAGTCTAGCGGGGGGGCCCTACGAGCAGTACTTC. This chain joins TRBV20-1 and TRBJ2-7; 12 bases fit TRBD2. V trimming: 3 bases; J trimming: 2 bases; junction bases outside the gene matches: 2. The CDR3 loop spans 14 amino acids. Germline V CDR1 and CDR2: DFQATT, SNEGSKA (reference sequence).

The CDR3 here is CASSFGLAGNNEQFF. DNA of the CDR3: TGTGCCAGCAGCTTCGGACTAGCGGGTAACAATGAGCAGTTCTTC. The gene calls are TRBV3-1 and TRBJ2-1; 11 bases agree with TRBD2. The CDR3 runs 15 residues. The germline V gene encodes CDR1 LGHDT and CDR2 YNNKEL (reference sequence). The trim removed 5 bases at V and 5 bases at J, leaving 5 bases unmatched.

V and J are TRBV2 and TRBJ1-1, with 7 positions matching TRBD1. Germline-derived CDR1 and CDR2 are SNHLY and FYNNEI. The CDR3 totals 15 residues. V dropped 7 bases and J dropped 1; count of bases not matched to a gene: 9. The CDR3 coding sequence is TGTGCCAGCATCCTAGGGGGCGATCCGAACACTGAAGCTTTCTTT. Translation gives CASILGGDPNTEAFF.

This sequence joins TRBV20-1 and TRBJ2-1; D perhaps matches TRBD1 (7 bases). The CDR3 sequence is 17 residues long. V was shortened by 4 bases and J by 4 bases, with 23 bases between the two germline ends. In germline, CDR1 is DFQATT, CDR2 SNEGSKA (reference sequence). The CDR3 DNA reads as TGCAGTGCTACCAGGAGGGGGCGAGGACTTCAATACAATGAGCAGTTCTTC. This codes for CSATRRGRGLQYNEQFF.

The CDR3 nucleotides read TGTGCCAGCATAAGGGACAGGGGCGGTTTGGGCTATGGCTACACCTTC. Protein: CASIRDRGGLGYGYTF. The chain joins TRBV2 to TRBJ1-2, with 10 bases lining up with TRBD1. The CDR3 has 16 residues. Trimming at V came to 7 bases and at J to 4 bases, leaving 12 bases not matched to a gene. Germline lookup yields CDR1 SNHLY and CDR2 FYNNEI.

V is TRBV29-1 and J is TRBJ2-7, with TRBD1 as a possible D gene (6 bases). V lost 6 bases and J lost 0, with 18 bases in between. The CDR3 contains 15 residues. The germline CDR1 and CDR2 sequences are SQVTM and ANQGSEA. CDR3 loop: CSVLTGHLSSYEQYF. The CDR3 DNA follows: TGCAGCGTCTTAACGGGACACTTGAGCTCCTACGAGCAGTACTTC.

The gene calls are TRBV28 and TRBJ2-7; 9 bases fit TRBD1. CDR1 MDHEN and CDR2 SYDVKM come from the germline V gene. The CDR3 sequence is 14 residues long. Trimming at V came to 6 bases and at J to 7 bases, leaving 10 bases not matched to a gene. Written as DNA, the CDR3 is TGTGCCAGCAGCCCACCCGGGACAGGGAGGGAGCAGTACGTC. It yields the protein CASSPPGTGREQYV.

The chain has TRBV19 and TRBJ1-1, with D uncertain. Germline CDR1 reads LNHDA; CDR2 reads SQIVND (reference sequence). V was clipped by 4 bases and J by 4 bases, with 13 bases between them. The CDR3 sequence is 14 residues long. Written as DNA, the CDR3 is TGTGCCAGTAGTAGCACGGCCCGGGTCACTGAAGCTTTCTTT. Translating it yields CASSSTARVTEAFF.

The table lists this clonotype with a count of one. This chain links TRBV12-3 or TRBV12-4 with TRBJ1-1; D is unclear. V lost 6 bases to trimming and J lost 6 bases, with 14 bases between them. The CDR3 covers 13 residues. This chain's CDR3 is CASSRDTDSEAFF. In nucleotides, the CDR3 is TGTGCCAGCAGCCGCGACACGGACTCTGAAGCTTTCTTT.

The gene calls are TRBV7-9 and TRBJ2-1; perhaps TRBD1 as D (6 bases). The V gene's germline CDR1 is SEHNR and CDR2 FQNEAQ (reference sequence). With 1 base removed from V and 4 bases from J, the gap between germline ends came to 14 bases. This CDR3 is built from 16 residues. CDR3 in amino acids: CASSLGAGARYNEQFF. DNA for the CDR3: TGTGCCAGCAGCTTAGGAGCAGGGGCTCGGTACAATGAGCAGTTCTTC.

The chain employs TRBV7-9 and TRBJ2-5, with 7 bases that match TRBD2. Germline trimming cut 1 base from V and 4 bases from J; bases unmatched to any gene: 3. Germline V gives CDR1 SEHNR, CDR2 FQNEAQ (reference sequence). This CDR3 spans 14 amino acids. CDR3: CASSLGSGGETQYF. DNA for the CDR3: TGTGCCAGCAGCTTAGGCTCGGGGGGAGAGACCCAGTACTTC.

This clonotype was seen once. V gene TRBV15 combines with J gene TRBJ1-1; 10 bases are shared with TRBD1. CDR1 is LNHNV and CDR2 is YYDKDF in the germline V gene (reference sequence). This CDR3 has 15 residues. With 4 bases clipped from V and 4 bases from J, the junction kept 6 bases outside the gene matches. CDR3 DNA sequence: TGTGCCACCAGCACTCGGACAGGGGGTTTCACTGAAGCTTTCTTT. It is translated as CATSTRTGGFTEAFF.

The gene calls are TRBV5-4 and TRBJ2-5, with D possibly TRBD2 on 5 matching bases. With 4 bases removed from V and 3 bases from J, the gap between germline ends came to 10 bases. Germline CDR1 SGHNT, CDR2 YYREEE (reference sequence). The CDR3 sequence is 13 residues long. The CDR3 coding sequence is TGTGCCAGCAGCCTGGACTGGAAAGAGACCCAGTACTTC. Translated: CASSLDWKETQYF.

This clonotype has more than one count but fewer than ten. The chain employs TRBV5-1 and TRBJ2-3; D unresolved. Germline V gene lookup returns CDR1 SGHRS and CDR2 YFSETQ. Trimming removed 5 bases at V and 2 bases at J, with 9 bases between. The CDR3 is 13 amino acids. CDR3 nucleotide sequence: TGCGCCAGCAGTCGAACGGTCACAGATACGCAGTATTTT. Residues: CASSRTVTDTQYF. The complete variable domain, with remaining parts taken from reference TRBV5-1 and TRBJ2-3, reads KAGVTQTPRYLIKTRGQQVTLSCSPISGHRSVSWYQQTPGQGLQFLFEYFSETQRNKGNFPGRFSGRQFSNSRSEMNVSTLELGDSALYLCASSRTVTDTQYFGPGTRLTVL.

V usage is TRBV5-1 and J usage is TRBJ1-1; no clear D gene. Germline V gene data show CDR1 as SGHRS and CDR2 as YFSETQ. This CDR3 spans 13 amino acids. V gave up 3 bases and J gave up 0 bases, with 6 bases separating them. This CDR3 is CASSSYVNTEAFF. The CDR3 DNA follows: TGCGCCAGCAGCTCCTACGTGAACACTGAAGCTTTCTTT.

This sequence joins TRBV11-2 and TRBJ1-4; 8 nucleotides align to TRBD1. Germline CDR1 SGHAT, CDR2 FQNNGV. V shed 1 base and J 8 bases; nucleotides not matched to a gene: 12. The CDR3 contains 17 residues. CDR3 DNA: TGTGCCAGCAGCTTAGCAGGGGGCTTTCGGATTGGAGAAAAACTGTTTTTT. Translating it yields CASSLAGGFRIGEKLFF.